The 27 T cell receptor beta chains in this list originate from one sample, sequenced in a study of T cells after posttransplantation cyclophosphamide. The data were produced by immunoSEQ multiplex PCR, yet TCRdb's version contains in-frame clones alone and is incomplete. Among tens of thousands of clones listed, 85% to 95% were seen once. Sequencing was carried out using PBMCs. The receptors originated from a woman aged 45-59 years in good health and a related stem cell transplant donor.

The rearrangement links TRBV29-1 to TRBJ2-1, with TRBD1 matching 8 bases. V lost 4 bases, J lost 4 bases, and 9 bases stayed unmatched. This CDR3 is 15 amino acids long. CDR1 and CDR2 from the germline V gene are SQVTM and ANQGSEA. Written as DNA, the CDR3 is TGCAGCGTTGCGACAGGGGAGGCCCGGTACAATGAGCAGTTCTTC. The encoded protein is CSVATGEARYNEQFF.

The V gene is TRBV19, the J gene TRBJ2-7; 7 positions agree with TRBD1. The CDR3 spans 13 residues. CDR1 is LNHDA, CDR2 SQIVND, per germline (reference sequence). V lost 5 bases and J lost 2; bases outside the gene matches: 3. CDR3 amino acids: CASSQGQTYEQYF. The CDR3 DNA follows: TGTGCCAGTAGTCAGGGACAGACCTACGAGCAGTACTTC.

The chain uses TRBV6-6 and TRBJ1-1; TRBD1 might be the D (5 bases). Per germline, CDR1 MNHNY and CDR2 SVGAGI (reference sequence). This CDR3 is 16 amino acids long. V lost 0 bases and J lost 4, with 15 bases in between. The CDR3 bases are TGTGCCAGCAGTTACTCCCTCTGGAGGGACGTCACTGAAGCTTTCTTT. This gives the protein CASSYSLWRDVTEAFF.

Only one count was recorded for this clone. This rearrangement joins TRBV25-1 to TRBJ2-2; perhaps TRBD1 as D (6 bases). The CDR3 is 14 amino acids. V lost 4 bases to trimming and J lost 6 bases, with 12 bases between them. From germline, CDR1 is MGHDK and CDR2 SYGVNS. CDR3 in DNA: TGTGCCAGCAGTGGGACAGTTTTGGCCGGGGAGCTGTTTTTT. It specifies CASSGTVLAGELFF.

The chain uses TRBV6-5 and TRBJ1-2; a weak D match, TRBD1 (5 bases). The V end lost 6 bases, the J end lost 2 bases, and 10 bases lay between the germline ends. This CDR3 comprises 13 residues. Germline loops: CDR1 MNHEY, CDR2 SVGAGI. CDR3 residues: CASRPGRNYGYTF. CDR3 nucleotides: TGTGCCAGCAGGCCAGGGCGGAACTATGGCTACACCTTC.

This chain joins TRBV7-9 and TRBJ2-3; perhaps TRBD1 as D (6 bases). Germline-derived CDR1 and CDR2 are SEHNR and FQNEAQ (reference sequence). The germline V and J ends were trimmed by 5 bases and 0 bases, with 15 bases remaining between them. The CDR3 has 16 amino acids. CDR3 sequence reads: CASSPRTEHSTDTQYF. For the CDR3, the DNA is TGTGCCAGCAGCCCCCGGACAGAACACAGCACAGATACGCAGTATTTT.

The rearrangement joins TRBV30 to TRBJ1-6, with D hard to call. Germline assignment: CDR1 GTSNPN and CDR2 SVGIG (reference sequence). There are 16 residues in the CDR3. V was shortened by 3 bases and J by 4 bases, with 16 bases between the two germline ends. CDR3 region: CAWSPLGGRYNSPLHF. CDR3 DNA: TGTGCCTGGAGCCCCCTTGGTGGCAGGTATAATTCACCCCTCCACTTT.

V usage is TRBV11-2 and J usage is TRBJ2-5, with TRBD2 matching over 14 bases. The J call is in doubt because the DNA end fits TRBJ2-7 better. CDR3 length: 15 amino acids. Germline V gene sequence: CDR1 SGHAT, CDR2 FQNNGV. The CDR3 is CASRTGLAGAYEQYF. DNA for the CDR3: TGTGCCAGCAGAACGGGACTAGCGGGAGCGTACGAGCAGTACTTC.

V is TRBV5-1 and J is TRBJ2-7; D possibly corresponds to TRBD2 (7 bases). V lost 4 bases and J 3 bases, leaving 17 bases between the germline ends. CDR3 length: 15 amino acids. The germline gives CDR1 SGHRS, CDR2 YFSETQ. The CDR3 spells CASSLGVGGHYEQYF. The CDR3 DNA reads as TGCGCCAGCAGCCTTGGTGTCGGGGGGCACTACGAGCAGTACTTC. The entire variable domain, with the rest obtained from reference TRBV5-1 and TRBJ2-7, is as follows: KAGVTQTPRYLIKTRGQQVTLSCSPISGHRSVSWYQQTPGQGLQFLFEYFSETQRNKGNFPGRFSGRQFSNSRSEMNVSTLELGDSALYLCASSLGVGGHYEQYFGPGTRLTVT.

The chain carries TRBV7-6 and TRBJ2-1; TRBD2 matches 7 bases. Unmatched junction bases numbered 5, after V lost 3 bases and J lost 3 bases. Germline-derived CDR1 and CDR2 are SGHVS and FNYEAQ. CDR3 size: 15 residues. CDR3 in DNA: TGTGCCAGCAGCTTGCGACTAGCCGGCTACAATGAGCAGTTCTTC. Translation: CASSLRLAGYNEQFF.

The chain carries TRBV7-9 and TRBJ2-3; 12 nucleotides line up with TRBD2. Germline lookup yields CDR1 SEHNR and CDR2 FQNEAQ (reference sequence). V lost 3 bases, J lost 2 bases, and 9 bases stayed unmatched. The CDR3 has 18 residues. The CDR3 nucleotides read TGTGCCAGCAGCTTGGACCTAGCGGGGGGGCATGTCACAGATACGCAGTATTTT. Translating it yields CASSLDLAGGHVTDTQYF.

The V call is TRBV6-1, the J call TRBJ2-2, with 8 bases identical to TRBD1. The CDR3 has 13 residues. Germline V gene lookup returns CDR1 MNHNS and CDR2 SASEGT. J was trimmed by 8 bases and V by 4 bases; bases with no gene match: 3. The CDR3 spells CASSGQGPGELFF. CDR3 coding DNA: TGTGCCAGCAGTGGACAGGGGCCGGGGGAGCTGTTTTTT.

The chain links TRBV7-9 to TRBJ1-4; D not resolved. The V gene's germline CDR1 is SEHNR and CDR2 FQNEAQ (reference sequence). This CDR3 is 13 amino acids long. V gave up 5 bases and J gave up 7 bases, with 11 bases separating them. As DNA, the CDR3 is TGTGCCAGCAGCCCGACAAGCGGTGAAAAACTGTTTTTT. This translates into CASSPTSGEKLFF.

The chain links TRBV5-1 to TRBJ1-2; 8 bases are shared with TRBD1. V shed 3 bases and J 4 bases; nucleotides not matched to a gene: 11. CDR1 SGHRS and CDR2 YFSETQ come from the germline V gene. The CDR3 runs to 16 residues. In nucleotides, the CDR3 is TGCGCCAGCAGCTCGGGACAGGAGACCGGGTCCTATGGCTACACCTTC. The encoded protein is CASSSGQETGSYGYTF.

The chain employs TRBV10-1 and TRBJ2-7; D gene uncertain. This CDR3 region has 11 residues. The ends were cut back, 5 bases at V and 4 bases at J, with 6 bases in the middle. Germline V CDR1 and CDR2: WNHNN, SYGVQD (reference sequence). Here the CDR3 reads CASSSSYEQYF. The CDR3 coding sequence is TGCGCCAGCAGTTCTAGTTACGAGCAGTACTTC.

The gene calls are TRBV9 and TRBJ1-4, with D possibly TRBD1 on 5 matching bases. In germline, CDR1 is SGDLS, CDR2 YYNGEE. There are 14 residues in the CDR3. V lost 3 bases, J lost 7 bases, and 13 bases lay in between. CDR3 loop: CASSAWGESEKLFF. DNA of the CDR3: TGTGCCAGCAGCGCGTGGGGGGAGAGTGAAAAACTGTTTTTT.

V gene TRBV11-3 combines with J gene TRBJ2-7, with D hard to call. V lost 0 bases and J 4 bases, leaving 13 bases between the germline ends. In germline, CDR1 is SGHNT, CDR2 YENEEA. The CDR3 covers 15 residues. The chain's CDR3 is CASSLDDSRDYEQYF. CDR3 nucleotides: TGTGCCAGCAGCTTAGACGACTCAAGAGATTACGAGCAGTACTTC.

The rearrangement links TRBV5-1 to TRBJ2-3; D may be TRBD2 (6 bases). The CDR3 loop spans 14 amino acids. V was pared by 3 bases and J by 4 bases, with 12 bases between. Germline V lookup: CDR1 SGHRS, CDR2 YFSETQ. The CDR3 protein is CASSWGVAADTQYF. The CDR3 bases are TGCGCCAGCAGCTGGGGGGTAGCGGCAGATACGCAGTATTTT. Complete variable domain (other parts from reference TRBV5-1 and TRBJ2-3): KAGVTQTPRYLIKTRGQQVTLSCSPISGHRSVSWYQQTPGQGLQFLFEYFSETQRNKGNFPGRFSGRQFSNSRSEMNVSTLELGDSALYLCASSWGVAADTQYFGPGTRLTVL.

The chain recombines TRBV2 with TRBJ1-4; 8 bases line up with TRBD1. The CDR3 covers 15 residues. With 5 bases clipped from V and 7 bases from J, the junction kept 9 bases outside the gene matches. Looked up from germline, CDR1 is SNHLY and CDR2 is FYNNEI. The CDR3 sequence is CASSKTGVGGEKLFF. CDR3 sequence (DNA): TGTGCCAGCAGTAAGACAGGGGTCGGGGGTGAAAAACTGTTTTTT.

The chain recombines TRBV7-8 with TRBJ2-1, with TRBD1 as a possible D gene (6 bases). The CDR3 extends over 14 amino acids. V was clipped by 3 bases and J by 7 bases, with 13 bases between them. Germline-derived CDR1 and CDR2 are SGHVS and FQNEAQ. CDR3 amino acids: CASSFGTWDNEQFF. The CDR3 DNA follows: TGTGCCAGCAGCTTCGGGACATGGGATAATGAGCAGTTCTTC.

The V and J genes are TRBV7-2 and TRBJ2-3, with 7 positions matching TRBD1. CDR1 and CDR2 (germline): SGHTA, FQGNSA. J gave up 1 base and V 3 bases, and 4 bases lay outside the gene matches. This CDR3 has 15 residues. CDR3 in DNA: TGTGCCAGCAGCTTGCAGGGGGACCGCACAGATACGCAGTATTTT. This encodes CASSLQGDRTDTQYF.

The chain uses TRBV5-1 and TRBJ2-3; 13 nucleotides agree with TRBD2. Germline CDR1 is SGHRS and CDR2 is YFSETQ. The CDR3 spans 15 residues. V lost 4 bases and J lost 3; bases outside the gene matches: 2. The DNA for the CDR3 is TGCGCCAGCAGCCAGACTAGCGGGGGGACAGATACGCAGTATTTT. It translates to CASSQTSGGTDTQYF.

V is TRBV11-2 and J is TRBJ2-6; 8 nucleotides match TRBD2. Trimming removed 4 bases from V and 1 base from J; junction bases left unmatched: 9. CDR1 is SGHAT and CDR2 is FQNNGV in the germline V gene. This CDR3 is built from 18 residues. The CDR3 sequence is CASSWGTGGGSGANVLTF. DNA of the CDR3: TGTGCCAGCAGCTGGGGTACGGGGGGGGGATCTGGGGCCAACGTCCTGACTTTC.

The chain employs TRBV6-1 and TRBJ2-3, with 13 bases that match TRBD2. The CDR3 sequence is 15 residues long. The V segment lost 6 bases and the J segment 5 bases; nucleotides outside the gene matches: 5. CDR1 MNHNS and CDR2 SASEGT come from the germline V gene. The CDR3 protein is CASSQGLAGRDTQYF. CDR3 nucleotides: TGTGCCAGCAGCCAGGGACTAGCGGGGCGAGATACGCAGTATTTT.

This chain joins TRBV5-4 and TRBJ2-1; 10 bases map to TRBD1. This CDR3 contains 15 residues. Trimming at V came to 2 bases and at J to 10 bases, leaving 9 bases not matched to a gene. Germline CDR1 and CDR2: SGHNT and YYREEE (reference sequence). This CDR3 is CASSFPGQGIREQFF. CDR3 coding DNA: TGTGCCAGCAGCTTCCCGGGACAGGGGATTCGGGAGCAGTTCTTC.

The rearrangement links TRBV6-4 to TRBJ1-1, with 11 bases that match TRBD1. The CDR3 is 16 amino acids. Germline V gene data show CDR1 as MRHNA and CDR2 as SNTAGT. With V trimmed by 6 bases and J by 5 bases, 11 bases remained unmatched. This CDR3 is CASRERGQGVSTEAFF. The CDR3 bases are TGTGCCAGCAGGGAACGGGGACAGGGGGTAAGTACTGAAGCTTTCTTT.

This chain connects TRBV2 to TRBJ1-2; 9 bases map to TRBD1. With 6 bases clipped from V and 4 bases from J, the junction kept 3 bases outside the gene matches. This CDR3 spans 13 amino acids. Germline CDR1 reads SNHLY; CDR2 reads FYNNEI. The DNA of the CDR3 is TGTGCCAGCAGAGGACAGGGGATCTATGGCTACACCTTC. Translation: CASRGQGIYGYTF.